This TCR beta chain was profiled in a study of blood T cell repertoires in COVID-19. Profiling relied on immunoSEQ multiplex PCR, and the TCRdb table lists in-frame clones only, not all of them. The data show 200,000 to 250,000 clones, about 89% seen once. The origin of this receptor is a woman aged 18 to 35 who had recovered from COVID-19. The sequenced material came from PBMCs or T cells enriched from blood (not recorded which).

CDR3 in DNA: TGTGCCACCCGCCCCGGGACAGCCACAGATACGCAGTATTTT. It encodes CATRPGTATDTQYF. The rearrangement uses TRBV24-1 and TRBJ2-3; TRBD1 aligns across 7 bases. Germline values: CDR1 KGHDR, CDR2 SFDVKD. There are 14 residues in the CDR3. The J segment lost 2 bases and the V segment lost 9 bases, leaving 7 bases of the junction unmatched.